What follows is one TCR beta chain and its context. Its antigen is unidentified. As TCR cDNA was made by 5'RACE template switching, a universal primer site and UMIs were added. TCRdb redid the calling of the 5' RACE reads with MiXCR, one entry per CDR3 protein. The sample records hundreds of thousands of distinct CDR3 sequences, around an eighth being singletons. This specimen comes from a study of T cells after yellow fever vaccination. The overall study: Preparation of the low-cell-number fractions used SMART-Seq v4 Ultra Low Input.

The study, taken as a whole, reports: FACS-sorted repertoires might harbor abundant contaminating clonotypes from the bulk population. Most primary-vaccination clones recurred post-booster (under 98% CD4, over 70% CD8).

Germline CDR1 MNHNS, CDR2 SASEGT. V lost 6 bases to trimming and J lost 0 bases; unmatched junction nucleotides: 6. CDR3 size: 15 residues. The rearrangement links TRBV6-1 to TRBJ2-3, with 7 bases identical to TRBD2. This sequence originates from a man aged 25 to 45 who received the YFV17D yellow fever vaccine. Source: PBMCs, taken on the day of the yellow fever booster vaccination. CDR3 DNA sequence: TGTGCCAGCAGATTGCTAGCGGAGAGCACAGATACGCAGTATTTT. Protein: CASRLLAESTDTQYF.